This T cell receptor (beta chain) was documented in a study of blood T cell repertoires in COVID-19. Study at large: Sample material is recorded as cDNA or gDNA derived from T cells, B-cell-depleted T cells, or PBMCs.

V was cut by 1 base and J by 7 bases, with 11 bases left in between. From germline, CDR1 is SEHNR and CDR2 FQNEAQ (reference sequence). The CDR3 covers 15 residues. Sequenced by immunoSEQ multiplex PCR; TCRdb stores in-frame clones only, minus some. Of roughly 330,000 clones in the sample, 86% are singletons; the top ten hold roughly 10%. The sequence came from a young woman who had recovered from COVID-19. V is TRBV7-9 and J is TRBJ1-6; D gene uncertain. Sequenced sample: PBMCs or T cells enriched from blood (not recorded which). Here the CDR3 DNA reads TGTGCCAGCAGCTTAGGCGATTTACGGAATTCACCCCTCCACTTT. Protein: CASSLGDLRNSPLHF.